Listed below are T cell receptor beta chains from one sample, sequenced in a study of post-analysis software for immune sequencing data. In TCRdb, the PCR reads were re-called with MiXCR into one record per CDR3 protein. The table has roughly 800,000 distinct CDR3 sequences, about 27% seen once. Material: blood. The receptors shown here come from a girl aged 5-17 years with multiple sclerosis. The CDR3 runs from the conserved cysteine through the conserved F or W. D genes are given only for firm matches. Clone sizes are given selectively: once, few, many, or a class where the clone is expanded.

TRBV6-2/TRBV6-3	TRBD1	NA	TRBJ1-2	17	CASSPLQGQGWYDGYTF	TGTGCCAGCAGTCCCCTCCAAGGACAGGGATGGTACGATGGCTACACCTTC
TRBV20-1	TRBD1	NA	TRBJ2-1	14	CSAKSGTGTIGQFF	TGCAGTGCTAAGTCCGGGACAGGGACCATTGGGCAGTTCTTC
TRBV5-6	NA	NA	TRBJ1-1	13	CASSSSMNTEAFF	TGTGCCAGCAGCTCCAGCATGAACACTGAAGCTTTCTTT
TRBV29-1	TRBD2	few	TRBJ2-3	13	CSASRGDTDTQYF	TGCAGCGCCTCCCGGGGGGACACAGATACGCAGTATTTT
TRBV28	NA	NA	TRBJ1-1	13	CASSPDSNTEAFF	TGTGCCAGCAGTCCGGACAGTAACACTGAAGCTTTCTTT
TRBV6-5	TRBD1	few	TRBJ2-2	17	CASSYQLQGAYTGELFF	TGTGCCAGCAGTTACCAGCTTCAGGGGGCGTACACCGGGGAGCTGTTTTTT
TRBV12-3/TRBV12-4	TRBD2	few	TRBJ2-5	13	CASSPRGRAGVYF	TGTGCCAGCAGTCCTCGCGGACGAGCGGGAGTGTACTTC
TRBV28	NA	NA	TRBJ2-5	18	CASTPKSPRAGSAGTQYF	TGTGCCAGCACCCCGAAAAGTCCCCGCGCAGGGTCGGCGGGGACCCAGTACTTC
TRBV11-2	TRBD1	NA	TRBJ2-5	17	CASSRRPWGQGKETQYF	TGTGCCAGCAGCCGACGCCCTTGGGGACAGGGCAAAGAGACCCAGTACTTC
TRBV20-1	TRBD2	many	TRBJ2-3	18	CSARGLAGPEESTDTQYF	TGCAGTGCTAGGGGACTAGCGGGGCCGGAGGAAAGCACAGATACGCAGTATTTT
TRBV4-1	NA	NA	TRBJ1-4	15	CASRPARQEGEKLFF	TGCGCCAGCAGGCCCGCCCGGCAAGAGGGTGAAAAACTGTTTTTT
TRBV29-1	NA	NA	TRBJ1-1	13	CSVPGLGHTEAFF	TGCAGCGTCCCAGGCCTGGGGCACACTGAAGCTTTCTTT
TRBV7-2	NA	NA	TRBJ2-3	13	CASSQQTREIQYF	TGTGCCAGCAGCCAGCAGACTAGGGAGATCCAGTATTTT
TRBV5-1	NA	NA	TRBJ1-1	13	CASRESETEKAFF	TGCGCCAGCAGGGAGTCGGAGACAGAGAAAGCTTTCTTT
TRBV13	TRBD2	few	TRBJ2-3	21	CASSLSARRLAGGLPTDTQYF	TGTGCCAGCAGCCTATCTGCCCGCCGACTAGCGGGAGGTCTTCCGACAGATACGCAGTATTTT
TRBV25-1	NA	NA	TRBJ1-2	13	CASSRGHDYGYTF	TGTGCCAGCAGTCGGGGTCACGACTATGGCTACACCTTC
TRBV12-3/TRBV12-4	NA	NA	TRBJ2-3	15	CASSANGFGTDTQYF	TGTGCCAGCAGTGCCAACGGATTCGGCACAGATACGCAGTATTTT
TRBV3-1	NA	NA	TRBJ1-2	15	CASSHKRGGIYGYTF	TGTGCCAGCAGCCACAAAAGGGGGGGCATCTATGGCTACACCTTC
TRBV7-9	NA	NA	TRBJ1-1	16	CASSDSTLGLNTEAFF	TGTGCCAGCAGCGATTCTACCTTAGGCCTGAACACTGAAGCTTTCTTT
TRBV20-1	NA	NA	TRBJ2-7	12	CSAGADHYEQYF	TGCAGTGCTGGAGCGGATCACTACGAGCAGTACTTC
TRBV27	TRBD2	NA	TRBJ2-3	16	CASRRGLAGDADTRYF	TGTGCCAGCAGAAGAGGACTAGCGGGGGACGCAGATACGCGGTATTTT
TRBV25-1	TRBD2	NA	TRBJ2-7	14	CASSDWSGTYEQYF	TGTGCCAGCAGTGACTGGAGCGGGACCTACGAGCAGTACTTC
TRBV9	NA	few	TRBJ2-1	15	CASSVSARLDNEQFF	TGTGCCAGCAGCGTGTCGGCCAGGTTGGACAATGAGCAGTTCTTC
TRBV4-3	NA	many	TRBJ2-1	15	CASSQDNKGGNEQFF	TGCGCCAGCAGCCAAGATAATAAGGGAGGCAATGAGCAGTTCTTC
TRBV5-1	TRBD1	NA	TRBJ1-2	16	CASSFQGAGFDYGYTF	TGCGCCAGCAGCTTTCAGGGGGCGGGATTTGACTATGGCTACACCTTC
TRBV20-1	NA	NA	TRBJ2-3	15	CSARAPGRGTDTQYF	TGCAGTGCTAGAGCACCGGGACGGGGCACAGATACGCAGTATTTT
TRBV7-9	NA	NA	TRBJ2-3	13	CASSQSPGDTQYF	TGTGCCAGCAGCCAAAGCCCAGGGGATACGCAGTATTTT